A single T cell receptor beta chain is shown here with its context. Its binding antigen is unknown. No per-base quality is available; no much larger clone lies one base away. These data come from a study of shared clonotypes between healthy human individuals (dated by TCRdb to about 2020). Looking at the study overall: Two women and a few men aged 18 to 49 years were included in the cohort. Leukapheresis yielded between about 0.9 and 9.5 billion PBMCs per donor. Libraries were prepared and TCR repertoires were sequenced by different laboratories using diverse techniques, in order to increase sequencing depth and limit assay-specific biases. To estimate repertoire size and how much clonotypes are shared between individuals, the study performed deep sequencing of blood TCR repertoires from a handful of healthy adults. Per donor, three plates each were used for CD4 naive and CD4 memory, two for CD8 naive, and one for CD8 memory. Study-level results and caveats: Across a few donors, roughly 5.1% of naive CD4, roughly 3.5% of naive CD8, about 2.3% of memory CD4, and approximately 0.42% of memory CD8 clonotypes were shared. Naive subsets generally had larger estimated clonotype richness than memory subsets did. Because the study included a small number of donors, the genetic and exposure-history diversity represented was limited. Rarefaction of sorted-subset datasets indicated incomplete sequencing despite the large sequencing depth. Clonotypes shared by all four sorted-subset donors showed higher generation probabilities than non-shared clonotypes. Based on pairwise subsampling, the degree of clonotype sharing among donors was expected to be affected by sequencing depth. Sampling was restricted to blood, and TCR repertoires in tissues likely differ from the TCR repertoires found in blood.

The donors were healthy, HIV-negative adults with no recently reported acute infections or vaccinations. Only Caucasian adults living in Nashville, Tennessee, USA were represented among the donors. Magnetic negative selection was used to enrich CD4+ T cells, after which naive cells were positively selected on CD45RA and the negative fraction became the memory subset. Blood was obtained by leukapheresis, after which PBMCs were separated by Ficoll-Histopaque density gradient centrifugation and cryopreserved in liquid nitrogen vapor phase. Purity and quantity of every magnetically sorted T cell population were checked by analytical flow cytometry. Genomic DNA was isolated from each sorted fraction and quantified by UV absorbance on a Nanodrop 2000c. From the cysteine through the phenylalanine, the CDR3 covers 16 amino acids. Left in the record is the CDR3 DNA by itself, 48 bases read in frame from the first base. A distance of 16 bases separates the germline ends of V and J, which lose 3 bases and 1 base respectively. CDR1 and CDR2, looked up from the germline V gene, are MNHNS and SASEGT.

Using the deep immunoSEQ assay, multiplex PCR amplified TCR CDR3 regions from genomic DNA. Genomic DNA extracted from each cell subset was distributed evenly over all wells of several immunoSEQ 96-well plates, and each plate served as one replicate. For sorted subsets, around 0.2 ug of genomic DNA, equivalent to 25,000 to 35,000 T cell genomes, went into each replicate PCR. Purified libraries were quantified with a Qubit 3.0 fluorometer, sized on a Bioanalyzer 2100, and re-quantified with the KAPA Library Quantification kit. A separate single-read 150-cycle Illumina NextSeq 550 flow cell was used to sequence each immunoSEQ 96-well plate. The study's own analysis went as follows. Because only junctional sequences without quality scores were contained in the immunoSEQ output, filtering matching that applied to full-length reads could not be performed. Sequences were annotated with PyIR, a Python wrapper for IgBLAST v1.9, and V/J genes and CDR3 were assigned using IMGT germline references. Reads were removed for weak V/J assignments (E-value above 1e-6), missing CDR3, stop codons, out-of-frame junctions, or ambiguous translated residues. V3J clonotypes were defined by identical inferred V gene, J gene, and CDR3 amino acid sequence. Percentage overlap between repertoires was computed as shared unique clonotypes divided by the size of the smaller repertoire. RTK rarefaction, the Chao1 estimator, and Recon v2.1 estimates of unobserved clonotypes were used to assess repertoire richness. Generation probabilities were computed with OLGA for all TCRbeta clonotypes obtained by the gDNA method from several donors. Held by TCRdb, this immuneACCESS table contains in-frame sequences only and omits some clones. Under half of the omission traces to an unresolved V gene where checked; the cause of the rest is unknown. Clone size and the V and J calls come from that table; the DNA yielded D and trimming. This sample lists 1.5 million to 1.9 million clones; around 98% were detected once. The ten largest clones take up about 0.42% of the sample.

The origin of this receptor is a young man in good health. The sample consisted of naive CD4+ T cells sorted from blood. This sample's cell subset or site label indicates: CD45RA+ positively selected. The chain was built from TRBV6-1 and TRBJ2-7; matching of 5 bases hints at TRBD1 as the D gene. The CDR3 region: CASSDHRKAKSYEQYF. The DNA sequence follows: TGTGCCAGCAGTGACCACAGGAAGGCTAAATCCTACGAGCAGTACTTC.